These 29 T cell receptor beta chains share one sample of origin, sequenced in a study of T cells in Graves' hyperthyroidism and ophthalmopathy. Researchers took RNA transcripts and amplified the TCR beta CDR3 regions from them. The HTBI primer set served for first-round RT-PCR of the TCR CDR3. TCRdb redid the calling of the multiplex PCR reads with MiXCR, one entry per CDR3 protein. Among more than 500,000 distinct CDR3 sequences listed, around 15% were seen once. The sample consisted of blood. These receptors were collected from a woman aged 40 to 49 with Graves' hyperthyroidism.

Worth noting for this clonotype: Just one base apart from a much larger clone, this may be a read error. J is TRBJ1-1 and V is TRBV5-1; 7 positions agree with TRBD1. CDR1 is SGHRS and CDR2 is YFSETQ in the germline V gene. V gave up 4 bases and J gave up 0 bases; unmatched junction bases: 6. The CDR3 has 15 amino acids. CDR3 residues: CASSLDGTVNTEAFF. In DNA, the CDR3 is TGCGCCAGCAGCCTAGACGGGACAGTGAACACTGAAGCTTTCTTT. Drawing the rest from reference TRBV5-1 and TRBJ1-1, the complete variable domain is KAGVTQTPRYLIKTRGQQVTLSCSPISGHRSVSWYQQTPGQGLQFLFEYFSETQRNKGNFPGRFSGRQFSNSRSEMNVSTLELGDSALYLCASSLDGTVNTEAFFGQGTRLTVV.

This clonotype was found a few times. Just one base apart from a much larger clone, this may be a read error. The CDR3 nucleotides are TGTGCCAGCAGCCGAGGGACAGCGCAATGCAATGAGCAGTTCTTC. The encoded protein is CASSRGTAQCNEQFF. The chain links TRBV3-1 to TRBJ2-1; TRBD1 matches at 7 bases. V lost 4 bases and J lost 6; bases outside the gene matches: 9. Germline CDR1 LGHDT, CDR2 YNNKEL (reference sequence). The CDR3 is made up of 15 amino acids.

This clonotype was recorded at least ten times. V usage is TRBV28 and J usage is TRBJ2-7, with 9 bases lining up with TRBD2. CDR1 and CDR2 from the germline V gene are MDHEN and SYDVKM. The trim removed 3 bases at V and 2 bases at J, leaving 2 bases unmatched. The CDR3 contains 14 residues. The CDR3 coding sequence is TGTGCCAGCAGTTTCCCTAGCGGGACCTACGAGCAGTACTTC. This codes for CASSFPSGTYEQYF.

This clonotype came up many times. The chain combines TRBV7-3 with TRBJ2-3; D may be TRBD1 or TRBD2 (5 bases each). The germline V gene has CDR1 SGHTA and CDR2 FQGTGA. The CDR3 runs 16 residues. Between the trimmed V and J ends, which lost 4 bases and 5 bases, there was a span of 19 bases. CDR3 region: CASSYGAGLVEDTQYF. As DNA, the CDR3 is TGTGCCAGCAGCTACGGGGCCGGGCTAGTCGAAGATACGCAGTATTTT.

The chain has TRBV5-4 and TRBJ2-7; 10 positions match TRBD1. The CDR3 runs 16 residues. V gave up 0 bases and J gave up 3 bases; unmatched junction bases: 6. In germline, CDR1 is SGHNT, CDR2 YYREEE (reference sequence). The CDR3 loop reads CASSLGTGGSFYEQYF. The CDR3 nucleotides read TGTGCCAGCAGCTTGGGGACAGGGGGATCTTTCTACGAGCAGTACTTC.

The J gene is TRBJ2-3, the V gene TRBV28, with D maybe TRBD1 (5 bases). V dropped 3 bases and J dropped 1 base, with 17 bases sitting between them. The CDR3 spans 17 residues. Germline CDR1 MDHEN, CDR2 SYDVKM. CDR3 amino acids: CASSFSRGEGGTDTQYF. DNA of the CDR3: TGTGCCAGCAGTTTCTCCCGAGGTGAAGGGGGCACAGATACGCAGTATTTT.

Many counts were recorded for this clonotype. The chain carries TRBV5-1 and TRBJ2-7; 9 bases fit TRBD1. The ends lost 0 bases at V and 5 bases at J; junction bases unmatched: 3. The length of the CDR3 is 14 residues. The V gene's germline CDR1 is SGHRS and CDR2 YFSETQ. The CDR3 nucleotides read TGCGCCAGCAGCTTGGGGGACAGGGTCCACGAGCAGTACTTC. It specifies CASSLGDRVHEQYF.

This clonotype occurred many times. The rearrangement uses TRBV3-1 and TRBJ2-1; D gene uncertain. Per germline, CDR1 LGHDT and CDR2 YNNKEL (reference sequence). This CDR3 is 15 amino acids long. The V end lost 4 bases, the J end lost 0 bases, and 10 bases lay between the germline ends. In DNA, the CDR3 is TGTGCCAGCAGCCGTTGGTTAACCTCCTACAATGAGCAGTTCTTC. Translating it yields CASSRWLTSYNEQFF.

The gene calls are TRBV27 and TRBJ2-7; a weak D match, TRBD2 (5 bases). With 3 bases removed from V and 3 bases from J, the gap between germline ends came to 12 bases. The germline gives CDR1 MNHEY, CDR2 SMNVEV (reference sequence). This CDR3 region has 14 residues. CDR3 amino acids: CASSFLGMYYEQYF. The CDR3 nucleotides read TGTGCCAGCAGTTTTCTCGGGATGTACTACGAGCAGTACTTC.

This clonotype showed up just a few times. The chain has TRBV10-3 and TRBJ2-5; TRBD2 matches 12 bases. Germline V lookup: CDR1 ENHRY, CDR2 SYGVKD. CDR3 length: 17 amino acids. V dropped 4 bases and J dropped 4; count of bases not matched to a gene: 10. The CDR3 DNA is TGTGCCATCAGTGTTCTAGCGGGAGGGCCCTCGGGAGAGACCCAGTACTTC. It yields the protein CAISVLAGGPSGETQYF.

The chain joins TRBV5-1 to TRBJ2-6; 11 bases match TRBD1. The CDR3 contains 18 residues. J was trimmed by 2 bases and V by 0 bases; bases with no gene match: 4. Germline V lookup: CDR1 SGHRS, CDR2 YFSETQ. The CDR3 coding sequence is TGCGCCAGCAGCTTGGTGGGGACAGGGGGGACTGGGGCCAACGTCCTGACTTTC. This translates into CASSLVGTGGTGANVLTF.

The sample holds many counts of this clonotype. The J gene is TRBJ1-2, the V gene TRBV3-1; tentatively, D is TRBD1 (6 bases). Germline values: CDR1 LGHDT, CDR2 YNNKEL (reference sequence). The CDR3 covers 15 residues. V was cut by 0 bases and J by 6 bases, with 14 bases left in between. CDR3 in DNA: TGTGCCAGCAGCCAAGATCGTTTACAGGGACATGGCTACACCTTC. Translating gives CASSQDRLQGHGYTF.

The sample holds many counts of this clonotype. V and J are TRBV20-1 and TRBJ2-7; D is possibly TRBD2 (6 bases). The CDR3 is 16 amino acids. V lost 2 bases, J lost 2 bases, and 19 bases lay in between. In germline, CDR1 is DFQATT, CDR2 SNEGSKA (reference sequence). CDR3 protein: CSARKRGASETYEQYF. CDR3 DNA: TGCAGTGCTAGAAAAAGGGGCGCTAGCGAGACCTACGAGCAGTACTTC.

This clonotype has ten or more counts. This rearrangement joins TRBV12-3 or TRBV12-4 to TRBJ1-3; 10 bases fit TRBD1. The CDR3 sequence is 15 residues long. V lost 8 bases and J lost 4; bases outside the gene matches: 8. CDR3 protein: CASEPWGQGGNTIYF. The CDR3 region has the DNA TGTGCCAGCGAACCCTGGGGACAGGGGGGAAACACCATATATTTT.

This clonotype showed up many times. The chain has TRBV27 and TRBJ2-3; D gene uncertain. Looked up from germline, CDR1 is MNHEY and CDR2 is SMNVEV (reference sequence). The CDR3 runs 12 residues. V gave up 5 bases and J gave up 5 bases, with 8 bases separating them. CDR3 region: CASSHNQDTQYF. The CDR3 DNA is TGTGCCAGCAGTCACAATCAAGATACGCAGTATTTT.

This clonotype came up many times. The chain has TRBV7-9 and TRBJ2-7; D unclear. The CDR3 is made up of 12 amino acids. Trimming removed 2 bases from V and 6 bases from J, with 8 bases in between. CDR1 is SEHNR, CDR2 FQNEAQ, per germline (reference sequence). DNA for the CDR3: TGTGCCAGCAGCTTAAGGGTGGGCGAGCAGTACTTC. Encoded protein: CASSLRVGEQYF.

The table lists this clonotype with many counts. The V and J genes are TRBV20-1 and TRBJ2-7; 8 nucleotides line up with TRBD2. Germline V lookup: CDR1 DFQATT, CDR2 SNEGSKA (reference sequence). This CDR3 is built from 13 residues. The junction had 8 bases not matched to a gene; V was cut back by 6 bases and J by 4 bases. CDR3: CSATTSGLYEQYF. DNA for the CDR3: TGCAGTGCCACCACTAGCGGACTTTACGAGCAGTACTTC.

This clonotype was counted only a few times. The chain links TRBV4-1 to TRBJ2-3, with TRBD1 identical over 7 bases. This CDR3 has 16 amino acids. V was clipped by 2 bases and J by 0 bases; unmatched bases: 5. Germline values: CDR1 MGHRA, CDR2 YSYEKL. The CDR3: CASSQLTGDSTDTQYF. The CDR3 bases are TGCGCCAGCAGCCAACTAACAGGGGACAGCACAGATACGCAGTATTTT.

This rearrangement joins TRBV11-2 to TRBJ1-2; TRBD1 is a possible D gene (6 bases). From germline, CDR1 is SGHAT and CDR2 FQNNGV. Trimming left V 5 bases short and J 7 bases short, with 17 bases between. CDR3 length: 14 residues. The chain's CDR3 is CASSQSTGQVGYTF. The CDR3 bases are TGTGCCAGCAGCCAATCAACAGGGCAGGTTGGCTACACCTTC.

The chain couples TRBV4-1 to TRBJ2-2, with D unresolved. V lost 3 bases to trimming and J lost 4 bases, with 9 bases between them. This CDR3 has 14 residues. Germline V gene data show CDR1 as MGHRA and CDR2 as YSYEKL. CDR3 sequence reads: CASSQYWGTGELFF. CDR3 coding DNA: TGCGCCAGCAGCCAGTACTGGGGCACCGGGGAGCTGTTTTTT.

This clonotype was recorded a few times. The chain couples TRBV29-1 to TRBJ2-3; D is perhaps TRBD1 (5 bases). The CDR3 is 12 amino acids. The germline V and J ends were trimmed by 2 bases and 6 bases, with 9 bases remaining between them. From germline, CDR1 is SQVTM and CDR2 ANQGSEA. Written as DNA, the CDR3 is TGCAGCGTTGAACAGGGCCCTGATACGCAGTATTTT. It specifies CSVEQGPDTQYF.

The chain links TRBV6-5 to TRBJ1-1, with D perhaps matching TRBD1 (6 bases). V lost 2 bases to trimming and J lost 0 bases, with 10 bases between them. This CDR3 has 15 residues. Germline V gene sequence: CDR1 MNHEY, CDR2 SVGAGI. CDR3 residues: CASSYGGHMNTEAFF. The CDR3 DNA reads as TGTGCCAGCAGTTACGGGGGGCACATGAACACTGAAGCTTTCTTT.

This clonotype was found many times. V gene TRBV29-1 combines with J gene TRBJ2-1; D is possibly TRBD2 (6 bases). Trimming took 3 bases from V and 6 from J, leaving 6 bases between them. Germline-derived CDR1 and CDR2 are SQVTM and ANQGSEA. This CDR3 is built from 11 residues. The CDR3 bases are TGCAGCGTTGACGGGGGCAATGAGCAGTTCTTC. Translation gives CSVDGGNEQFF.

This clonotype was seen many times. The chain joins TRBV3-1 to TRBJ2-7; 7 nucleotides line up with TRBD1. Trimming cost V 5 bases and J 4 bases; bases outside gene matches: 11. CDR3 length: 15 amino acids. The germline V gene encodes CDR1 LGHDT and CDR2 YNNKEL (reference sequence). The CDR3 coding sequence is TGTGCCAGCAGCGTAGCTGCAACAGGGGAATACGAGCAGTACTTC. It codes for CASSVAATGEYEQYF.

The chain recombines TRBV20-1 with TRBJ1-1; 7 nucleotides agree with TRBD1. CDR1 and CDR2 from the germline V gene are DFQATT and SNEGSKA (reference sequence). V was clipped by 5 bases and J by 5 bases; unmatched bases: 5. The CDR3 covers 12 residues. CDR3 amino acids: CSADTGATEAFF. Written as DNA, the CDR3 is TGCAGTGCTGACACAGGGGCAACTGAAGCTTTCTTT.

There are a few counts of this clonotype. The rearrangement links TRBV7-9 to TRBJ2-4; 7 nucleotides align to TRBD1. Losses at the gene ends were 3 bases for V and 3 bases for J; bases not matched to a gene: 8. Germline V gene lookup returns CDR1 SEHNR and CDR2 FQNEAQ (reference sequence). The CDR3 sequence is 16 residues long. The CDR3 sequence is CASSLGQTSDKNIQYF. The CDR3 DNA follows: TGTGCCAGCAGCTTGGGACAGACCTCGGACAAAAACATTCAGTACTTC.

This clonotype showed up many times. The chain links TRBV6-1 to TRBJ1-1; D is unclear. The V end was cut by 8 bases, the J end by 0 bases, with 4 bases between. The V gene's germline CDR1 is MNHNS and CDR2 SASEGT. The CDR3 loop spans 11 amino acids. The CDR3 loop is CASLLNTEAFF. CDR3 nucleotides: TGTGCCAGCCTCTTGAACACTGAAGCTTTCTTT.

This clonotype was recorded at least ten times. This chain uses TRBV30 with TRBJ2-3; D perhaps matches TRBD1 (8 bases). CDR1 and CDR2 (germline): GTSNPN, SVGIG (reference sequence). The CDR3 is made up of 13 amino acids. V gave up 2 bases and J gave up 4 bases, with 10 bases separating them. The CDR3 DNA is TGTGCCTGGAGTACAGGGGGGGCAGATACGCAGTATTTT. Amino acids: CAWSTGGADTQYF.

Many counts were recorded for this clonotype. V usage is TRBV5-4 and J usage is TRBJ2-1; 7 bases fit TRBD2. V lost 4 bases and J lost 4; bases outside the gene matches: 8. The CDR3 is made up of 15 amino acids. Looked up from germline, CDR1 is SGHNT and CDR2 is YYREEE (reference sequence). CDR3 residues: CASSRGLAEYNEQFF. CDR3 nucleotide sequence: TGTGCCAGCAGCCGGGGTCTAGCGGAATACAATGAGCAGTTCTTC.